These 9 T cell receptor beta chains came from one sample sequenced in a study of blood T cells in healthy people across ages. Through a sample-barcoded 5' primer and a J-beta primer mix, a second PCR was run for roughly 6 to 12 cycles. TCRdb independently ran MiXCR on the 5' RACE reads; one entry per CDR3 protein. The data hold 850,000 to 1,100,000 distinct CDR3 sequences, with around two fifths observed a single time. Input material: blood. These receptors came from a man between 18 and 29 years old in good health.

V usage is TRBV15 and J usage is TRBJ2-7; no reliable D call. The germline V gene encodes CDR1 LNHNV and CDR2 YYDKDF (reference sequence). V was clipped by 0 bases and J by 4 bases, with 7 bases between them. This CDR3 spans 13 amino acids. In DNA, the CDR3 is TGTGCCACCAGCAGAGATTTCGAGTACGAGCAGTACTTC. Translated, it gives CATSRDFEYEQYF.

This clonotype occurred a few times. CDR3 in amino acids: CASSSPNTASNEQYF. In DNA, the CDR3 is TGTGCCAGCAGCTCACCAAATACAGCATCCAATGAGCAGTACTTC. The V and J genes are TRBV7-9 and TRBJ2-5; D is ambiguous. Deletions cut 4 bases from V and 11 bases from J, with 23 bases between. The CDR3 has 15 amino acids. Germline CDR1 SEHNR, CDR2 FQNEAQ (reference sequence).

The rearrangement joins TRBV12-3 or TRBV12-4 to TRBJ2-1, with a tentative D call TRBD1 (6 bases). This CDR3 contains 14 residues. V was clipped by 4 bases and J by 4 bases, with 11 bases between them. CDR3 residues: CASSWDTRYNEQFF. The CDR3 region has the DNA TGTGCCAGCAGTTGGGACACCCGTTACAATGAGCAGTTCTTC.

This clonotype appeared many times. The rearrangement joins TRBV27 to TRBJ2-7; D not resolved. The CDR3 length is 13 residues. V was shortened by 1 base and J by 3 bases, with 7 bases between the two germline ends. The germline CDR1 and CDR2 sequences are MNHEY and SMNVEV (reference sequence). The CDR3 reads CASSLLSSYEQYF. CDR3 nucleotide sequence: TGTGCCAGCAGTTTATTATCCAGCTACGAGCAGTACTTC.

This clonotype occurred a few times. This chain links TRBV6-1 with TRBJ2-5; D unresolved. The CDR3 loop spans 13 amino acids. V was pared by 7 bases and J by 4 bases, with 13 bases between. CDR1 MNHNS and CDR2 SASEGT come from the germline V gene. The CDR3: CASIPVPSETQYF. The CDR3, as DNA: TGTGCCAGCATTCCTGTGCCGTCAGAGACCCAGTACTTC.

In this sample, this clonotype turned up a few times. The chain employs TRBV7-2 and TRBJ1-2; tentative D call: TRBD1 (5 bases). CDR3 length equals 15 residues. V lost 5 bases, J lost 3 bases, and 16 bases lay in between. The germline gives CDR1 SGHTA, CDR2 FQGNSA. As DNA, the CDR3 is TGTGCCAGCAGCGCCTACAGGCGGTTTTACTATGGCTACACCTTC. The encoded protein is CASSAYRRFYYGYTF.

J is TRBJ1-1 and V is TRBV9, with D tentatively TRBD1 (6 bases). V dropped 0 bases and J dropped 5 bases, with 14 bases sitting between them. CDR1 and CDR2 (germline): SGDLS, YYNGEE. This CDR3 has 15 amino acids. Written as DNA, the CDR3 is TGTGCCAGCAGCGTAGAGGGGGGCAGGGGAACTGAAGCTTTCTTT. Translating it yields CASSVEGGRGTEAFF.

This rearrangement joins TRBV20-1 to TRBJ1-5; TRBD1 is a possible D gene (6 bases). Germline assignment: CDR1 DFQATT and CDR2 SNEGSKA (reference sequence). Deletions cut 6 bases from V and 2 bases from J, with 14 bases between. The CDR3 consists of 14 residues. DNA for the CDR3: TGCAGTGCGAAGGGGGAGGGGGGCAATCAGCCCCAGCATTTT. Encoded protein: CSAKGEGGNQPQHF.

This chain uses TRBV4-1 with TRBJ1-3; D is ambiguous. V was shortened by 0 bases and J by 0 bases, with 6 bases between the two germline ends. Germline lookup yields CDR1 MGHRA and CDR2 YSYEKL. There are 15 residues in the CDR3. The CDR3, as DNA: TGCGCCAGCAGCCAAGACAGAAACTCTGGAAACACCATATATTTT. The encoded protein is CASSQDRNSGNTIYF.